This TCR beta chain was identified in a study of blood T cells in healthy people across ages. The use of a sample-barcoded 5' primer and a J-beta primer mix characterized a second PCR of about 7 to 12 cycles. With 12 random nucleotides, a template-switch adaptor tagged each individual cDNA molecule. TCRdb analysed the 5' RACE reads with MiXCR anew, one entry per CDR3 protein. The data show approximately 800,000 distinct CDR3 sequences, 46% seen once. V lost 0 bases to trimming and J lost 4 bases; unmatched junction nucleotides: 2. The length of the CDR3 is 14 residues. The germline gives CDR1 WSHSY, CDR2 SAAADI. This clonotype was seen at least ten times.

The sequenced sample consisted of blood. This chain joins TRBV10-2 and TRBJ2-5, with TRBD2 matching over 7 bases. The sequence was obtained from a man older than 75 in good health. In nucleotides, the CDR3 is TGCGCCAGCAGTGAGTCAGGGAGGGGAGAGACCCAGTACTTC. As protein: CASSESGRGETQYF.